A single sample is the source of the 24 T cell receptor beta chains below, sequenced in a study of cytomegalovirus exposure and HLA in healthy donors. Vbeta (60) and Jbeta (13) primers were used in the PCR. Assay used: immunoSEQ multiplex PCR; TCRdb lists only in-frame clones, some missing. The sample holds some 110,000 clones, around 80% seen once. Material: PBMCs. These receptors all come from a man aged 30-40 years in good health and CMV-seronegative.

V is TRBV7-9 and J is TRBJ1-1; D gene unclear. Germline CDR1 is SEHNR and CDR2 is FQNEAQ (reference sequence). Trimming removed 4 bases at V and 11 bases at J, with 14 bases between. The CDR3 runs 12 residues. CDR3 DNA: TGTGCCAGCAGCTATGGGTCTCCGGGGGCTTTCTTT. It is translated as CASSYGSPGAFF.

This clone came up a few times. The CDR3: CASSFSGRETQYF. For the CDR3, the DNA is TGTGCCAGCAGTTTTTCAGGGAGGGAGACCCAGTACTTC. The V call is TRBV28, the J call TRBJ2-5; perhaps TRBD2 as D (6 bases). Germline CDR1 MDHEN, CDR2 SYDVKM. Trimming took 3 bases from V and 5 from J, leaving 10 bases between them. CDR3 length: 13 amino acids.

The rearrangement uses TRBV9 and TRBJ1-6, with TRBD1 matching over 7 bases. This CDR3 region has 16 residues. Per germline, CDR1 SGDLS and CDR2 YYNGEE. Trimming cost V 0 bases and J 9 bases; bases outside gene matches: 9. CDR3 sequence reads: CASSVGQGVGGSPLHF. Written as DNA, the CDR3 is TGTGCCAGCAGCGTAGGGCAGGGGGTCGGCGGTTCACCCCTCCACTTT.

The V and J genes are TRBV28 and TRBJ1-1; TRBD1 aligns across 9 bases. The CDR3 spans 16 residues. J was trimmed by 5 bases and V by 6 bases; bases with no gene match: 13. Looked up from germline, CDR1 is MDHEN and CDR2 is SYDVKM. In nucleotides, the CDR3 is TGTGCCAGCAGCCAATCCACAGGGGGCATAACGACTGAAGCTTTCTTT. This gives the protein CASSQSTGGITTEAFF.

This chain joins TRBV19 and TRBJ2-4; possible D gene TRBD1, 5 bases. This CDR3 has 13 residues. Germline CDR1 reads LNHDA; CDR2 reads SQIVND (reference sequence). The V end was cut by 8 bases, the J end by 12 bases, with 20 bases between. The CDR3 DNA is TGTGCCAGTCGGAGAGGCCCTGGAGACAGTCAGTACTTC. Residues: CASRRGPGDSQYF.

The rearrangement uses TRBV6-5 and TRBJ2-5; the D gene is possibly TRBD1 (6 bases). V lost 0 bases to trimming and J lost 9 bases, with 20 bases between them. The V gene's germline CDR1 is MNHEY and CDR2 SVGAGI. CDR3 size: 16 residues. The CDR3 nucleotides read TGTGCCAGCAGTTACTCTTGGCCAGGGGACGCCACTGCCCAGTACTTC. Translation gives CASSYSWPGDATAQYF.

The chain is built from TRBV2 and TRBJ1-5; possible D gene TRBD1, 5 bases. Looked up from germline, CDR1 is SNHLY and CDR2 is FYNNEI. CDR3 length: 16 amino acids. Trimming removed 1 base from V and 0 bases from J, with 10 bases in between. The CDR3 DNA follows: TGTGCCAGCAGTGAAGGGGGGGACCATAGCAATCAGCCCCAGCATTTT. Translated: CASSEGGDHSNQPQHF.

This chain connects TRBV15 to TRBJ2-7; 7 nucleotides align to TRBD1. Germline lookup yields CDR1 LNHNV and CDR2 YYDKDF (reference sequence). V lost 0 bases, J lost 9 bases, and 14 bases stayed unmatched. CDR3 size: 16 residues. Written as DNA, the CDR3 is TGTGCCACCAGCAGAGACCGGACAGGACTTCTTAAAGGGCAGTACTTC. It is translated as CATSRDRTGLLKGQYF.

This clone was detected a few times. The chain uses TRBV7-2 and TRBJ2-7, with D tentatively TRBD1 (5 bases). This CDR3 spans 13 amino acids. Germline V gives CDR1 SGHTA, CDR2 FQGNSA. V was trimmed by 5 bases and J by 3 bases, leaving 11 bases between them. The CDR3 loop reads CASSTRRDYEQYF. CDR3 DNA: TGTGCCAGCAGCACTCGCAGGGACTACGAGCAGTACTTC.

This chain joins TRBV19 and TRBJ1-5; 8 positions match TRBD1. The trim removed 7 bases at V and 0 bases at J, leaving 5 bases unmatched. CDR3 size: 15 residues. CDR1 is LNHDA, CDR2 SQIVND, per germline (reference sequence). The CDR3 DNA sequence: TGTGCCAGTACCGCTGACAGGGGTAGCAATCAGCCCCAGCATTTT. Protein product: CASTADRGSNQPQHF.

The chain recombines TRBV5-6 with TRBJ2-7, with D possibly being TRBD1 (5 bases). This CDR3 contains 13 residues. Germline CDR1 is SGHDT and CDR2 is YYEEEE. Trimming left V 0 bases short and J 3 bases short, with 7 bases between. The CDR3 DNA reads TGTGCCAGCAGCTTGGGGACAAACTACGAGCAGTACTTC. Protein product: CASSLGTNYEQYF.

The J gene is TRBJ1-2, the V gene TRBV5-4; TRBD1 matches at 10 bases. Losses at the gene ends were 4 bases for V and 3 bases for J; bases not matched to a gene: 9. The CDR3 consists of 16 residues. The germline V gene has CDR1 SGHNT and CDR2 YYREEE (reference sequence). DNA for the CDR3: TGTGCCAGCAGCCCTAGGACAGGGGGTGTTGACTATGGCTACACCTTC. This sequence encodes CASSPRTGGVDYGYTF.

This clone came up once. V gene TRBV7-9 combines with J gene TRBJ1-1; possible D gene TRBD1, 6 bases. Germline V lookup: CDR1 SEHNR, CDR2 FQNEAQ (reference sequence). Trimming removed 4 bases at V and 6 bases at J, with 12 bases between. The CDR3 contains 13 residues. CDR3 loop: CASSSRGAAEAFF. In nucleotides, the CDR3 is TGTGCCAGCAGCTCTCGGGGGGCAGCTGAAGCTTTCTTT.

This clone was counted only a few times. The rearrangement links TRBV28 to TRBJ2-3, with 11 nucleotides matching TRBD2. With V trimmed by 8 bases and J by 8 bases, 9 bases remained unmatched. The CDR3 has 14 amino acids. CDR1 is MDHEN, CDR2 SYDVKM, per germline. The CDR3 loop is CASCSGGGEGTQYF. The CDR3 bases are TGTGCCAGCTGTAGCGGGGGGGGTGAGGGTACGCAGTATTTT.

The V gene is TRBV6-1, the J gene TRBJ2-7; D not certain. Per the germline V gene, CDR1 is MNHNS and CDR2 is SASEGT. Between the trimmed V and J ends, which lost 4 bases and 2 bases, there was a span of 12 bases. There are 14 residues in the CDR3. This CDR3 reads CASSGWRRTYEQYF. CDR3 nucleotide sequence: TGTGCCAGCAGTGGTTGGAGACGGACCTACGAGCAGTACTTC.

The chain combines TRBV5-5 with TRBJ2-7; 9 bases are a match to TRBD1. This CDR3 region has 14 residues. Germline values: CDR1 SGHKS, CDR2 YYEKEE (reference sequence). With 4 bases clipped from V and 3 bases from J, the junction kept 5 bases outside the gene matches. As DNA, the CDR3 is TGTGCCAGCAGCGTCCCGGACAGGGGCTACGAGCAGTACTTC. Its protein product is CASSVPDRGYEQYF.

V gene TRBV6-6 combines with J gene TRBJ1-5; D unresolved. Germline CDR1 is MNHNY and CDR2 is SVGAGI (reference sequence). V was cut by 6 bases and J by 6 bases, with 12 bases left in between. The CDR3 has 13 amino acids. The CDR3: CASSLTEGQPQHF. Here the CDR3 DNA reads TGTGCCAGCAGCTTAACAGAGGGTCAGCCCCAGCATTTT.

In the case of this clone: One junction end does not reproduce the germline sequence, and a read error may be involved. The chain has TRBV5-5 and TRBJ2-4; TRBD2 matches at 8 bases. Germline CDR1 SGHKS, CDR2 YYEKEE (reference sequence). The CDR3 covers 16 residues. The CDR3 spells CASSSPGGATKNSQYF. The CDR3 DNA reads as TGTGCCAGCAGCTCCCCGGGGGGGGCGACCAAAAACAGTCAGTACTTC. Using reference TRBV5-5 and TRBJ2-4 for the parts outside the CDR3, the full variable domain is DAGVTQSPTHLIKTRGQQVTLRCSPISGHKSVSWYQQVLGQGPQFIFQYYEKEERGRGNFPDRFSARQFPNYSSELNVNALLLGDSALYLCASSSPGGATKNSQYFGAGTRLSVL.

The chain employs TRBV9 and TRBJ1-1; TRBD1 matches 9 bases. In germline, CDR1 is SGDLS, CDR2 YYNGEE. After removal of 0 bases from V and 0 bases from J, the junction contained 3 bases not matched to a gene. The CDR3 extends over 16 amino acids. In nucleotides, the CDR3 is TGTGCCAGCAGCGTAGGGACAGGGGCCATGAACACTGAAGCTTTCTTT. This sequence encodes CASSVGTGAMNTEAFF.

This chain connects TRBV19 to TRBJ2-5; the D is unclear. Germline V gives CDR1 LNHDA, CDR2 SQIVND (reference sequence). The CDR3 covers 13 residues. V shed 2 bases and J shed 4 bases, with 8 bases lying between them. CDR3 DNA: TGTGCCAGTAGTATAAGCCGAGGAGAGACCCAGTACTTC. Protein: CASSISRGETQYF.

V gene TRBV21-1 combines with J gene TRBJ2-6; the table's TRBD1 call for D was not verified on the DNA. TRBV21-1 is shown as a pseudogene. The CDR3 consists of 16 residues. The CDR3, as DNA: TGTGCCAGCCCCACCTCGACAGGGTCCGGGGCCAACGTCCTGACTTTC. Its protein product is CASPTSTGSGANVLTF.

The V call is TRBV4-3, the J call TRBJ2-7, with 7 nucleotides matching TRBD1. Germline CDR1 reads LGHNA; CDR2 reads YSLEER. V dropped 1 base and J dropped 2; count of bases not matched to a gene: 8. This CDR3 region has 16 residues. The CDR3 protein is CASSQVTGTVPYEQYF. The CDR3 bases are TGCGCCAGCAGCCAAGTAACCGGGACAGTGCCCTACGAGCAGTACTTC.

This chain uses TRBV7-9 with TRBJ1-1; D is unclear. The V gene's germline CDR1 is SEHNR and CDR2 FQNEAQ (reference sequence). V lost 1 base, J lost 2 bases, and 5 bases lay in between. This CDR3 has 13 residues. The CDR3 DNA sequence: TGTGCCAGCAGCTTAGAACAAAACACTGAAGCTTTCTTT. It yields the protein CASSLEQNTEAFF.

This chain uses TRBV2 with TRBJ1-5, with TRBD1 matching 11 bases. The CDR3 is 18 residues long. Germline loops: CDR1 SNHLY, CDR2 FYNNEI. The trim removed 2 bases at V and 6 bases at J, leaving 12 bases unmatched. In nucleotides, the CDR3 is TGTGCCAGCAGTGAACGAGGGGGACAGGGGGTAATCGGTCAGCCCCAGCATTTT. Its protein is CASSERGGQGVIGQPQHF.